This T cell receptor (beta chain) stems from a study of blood T cell repertoires in COVID-19 (TCRdb year 2020). Regarding the study in general: Collaborator samples came from the United States, Italy and Spain and covered acute and convalescent phases of COVID-19. The prospective study material was composed of cDNA or gDNA derived from T cells, B-cell-depleted T cells, or PBMCs. A freely available public database, intended as a resource for researchers studying the immune response to SARS-CoV-2, is where the repertoires were released. The dataset comprised deeply sampled blood TCRbeta repertoires from subjects exposed to, actively infected with, or recovered from COVID-19. The samples were drawn from the first 160 participants of the ongoing ImmuneRACE study and from over 950 subjects provided by 6 global collaborators. Sample metadata almost always included a de-identified subject ID, COVID-19 status, age in years and sex. Where available, HLA class I and class II types were obtained from metadata supplied by the sample provider rather than from assay-based typing. Broader findings and caveats from the paper: Clinical and demographic metadata were provided uncurated, with the amount varying by source and participant.

The immunoSEQ Assay, a bias-controlled multiplex PCR, was used to amplify TCRbeta CDR3 regions from genomic DNA. The source study handled its data this way. The number of nucleated cells in each sample was estimated by amplification of reference gene primers within the assay. Sequence reads were collapsed and filtered to measure the absolute abundance of every unique TCRbeta CDR3 rearrangement. For each sample, productive Simpson clonality was calculated by taking the square root of Simpson's diversity index across productive rearrangements. TCRdb mirrors the immuneACCESS table, restricted to in-frame sequences. Some clones are absent from its copies; in checked studies, under half trace to an unresolved V gene, and the reason for the others is unknown. For V, J and clone size, that table is used; D and trimming come from the DNA. A total of fewer than 250,000 clones appear in this sample, about 88% of them only once. The ten top clones hold approximately 4% of the sample.

Notes on this clone: The antigen it binds to is not known. Nothing much larger sits one base from this clone, and base qualities are not available.

Each collaborating institution followed its own protocols to collect whole blood in K2EDTA tubes. Collaborator samples were shipped for TCRbeta analysis as frozen whole blood, isolated PBMCs, or DNA extracted from either sample type. Per the germline V gene, SQVTM is the CDR1 and ANQGSEA is the CDR2. Counted from cysteine to phenylalanine, this CDR3 has 14 amino acids. Only the CDR3 part of the read is kept: 42 bases, read in frame from the first base. The V and J ends are trimmed by 6 bases and 3 bases, leaving 18 bases between them. The sample comprised peripheral blood. The chain is assembled from TRBV29-1 and TRBJ2-7, with TRBD1 as a weak D call on 6 bases. The source of this sequence is a human donor in a cohort sampled during active COVID-19. The nucleotide sequence reads as follows: TGCAGCGTGATACCCGGGACACGAGACTACGAGCAGTACTTC. The translation is CSVIPGTRDYEQYF.